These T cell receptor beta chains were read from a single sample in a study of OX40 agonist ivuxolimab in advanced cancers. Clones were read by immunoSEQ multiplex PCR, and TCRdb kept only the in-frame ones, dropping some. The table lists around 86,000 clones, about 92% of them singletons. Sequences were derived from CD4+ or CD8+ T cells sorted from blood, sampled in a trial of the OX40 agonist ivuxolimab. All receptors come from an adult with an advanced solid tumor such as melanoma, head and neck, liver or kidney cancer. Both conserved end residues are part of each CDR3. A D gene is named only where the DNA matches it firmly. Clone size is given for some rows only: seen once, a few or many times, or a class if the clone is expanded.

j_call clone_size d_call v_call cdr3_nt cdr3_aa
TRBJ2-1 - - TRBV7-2 TGTGCCAGCACCGTGCCTTACAATGAGCAGTTCTTC CASTVPYNEQFF
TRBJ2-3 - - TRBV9 TGTGCCAGCAGCGGTCAGGAAAGCACAGATACGCAGTATTTT CASSGQESTDTQYF
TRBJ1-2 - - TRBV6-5 TGTGCCAGCAGTTACGACCCGGGACGGGGCTACACCTTC CASSYDPGRGYTF
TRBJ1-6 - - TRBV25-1 TGTGCCAGCAGTGAATGGGATAATTCACCCCTCCACTTT CASSEWDNSPLHF
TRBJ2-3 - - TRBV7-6 TGTGCCAGCAGCTTAGCGGTGGAGGGGGCAGGCACAGATACGCAGTATTTT CASSLAVEGAGTDTQYF
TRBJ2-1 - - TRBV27 TGTGCCAGCTCCGTAGATTACTACAATGAGCAGTTCTTC CASSVDYYNEQFF
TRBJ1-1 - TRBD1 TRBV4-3 TGCGCCAGCAGCCAAGCTTGGGACAGGCTGAACACTGAAGCTTTCTTT CASSQAWDRLNTEAFF
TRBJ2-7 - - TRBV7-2 TGTGCCAGCAGCTTAGTGGCGCGGCAGGACTACGAGCAGTACTTC CASSLVARQDYEQYF
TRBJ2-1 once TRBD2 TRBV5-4 TGTGCCAGCAGCTTGGAGCGGGAGGTCACCGAGCAGTTCTTC CASSLEREVTEQFF
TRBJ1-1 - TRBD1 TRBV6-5 TGTGCCAGCGGCGGGACAGGGGGCTCTGAAGCTTTCTTT CASGGTGGSEAFF
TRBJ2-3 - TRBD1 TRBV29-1 TGCAGCGTTGAAGAAGCAATGGGACAGGGACCCTTTCTTCAGTATTTT CSVEEAMGQGPFLQYF
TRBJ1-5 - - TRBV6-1 TGTGCCAGCACCTGGACAGCCTATAGCAATCAGCCCCAGCATTTT CASTWTAYSNQPQHF
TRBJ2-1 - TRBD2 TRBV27 TGTGCCAGCAGAGCTCTAGCGGGAGCAAGGAGTGAGCAGTTCTTC CASRALAGARSEQFF
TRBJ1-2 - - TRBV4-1 TGCGCCAGCAGCCAAGGGCGGCCAGGGGATGACTATGGCTACACCTTC CASSQGRPGDDYGYTF
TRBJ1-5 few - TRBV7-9 TGTGCCAGCAGCTTAGGAACCAATCAGCCCCAGCATTTT CASSLGTNQPQHF